This T cell receptor beta chain was documented in a study of T cells in Graves' hyperthyroidism and ophthalmopathy. As to this clonotype: Its matching antigen is unknown.

Study observations and caveats: Among thyroid clonotypes expanded above 0.001, most also appeared in blood.

Amplified regions were TCR beta CDR3 sequences from RNA transcripts. HTBI primers were used for first-round RT-PCR of the TCR CDR3. TCRdb passed the multiplex PCR reads through MiXCR, listing each CDR3 protein once. This sample yields around 580,000 distinct CDR3 sequences, of which around 45% are seen a single time; about 8.3% belongs to the top ten. CDR3 size: 14 residues. The germline V and J ends were trimmed by 6 bases and 3 bases, with 15 bases remaining between them. Lactation, pregnancy, other autoimmune disease or uncontrolled infection excluded patients. Each diagnosis drew on symptoms, thyroxine, TRAb, thyroid ultrasound and orbital computed tomography findings.

The TCR comes from a woman aged 18 to 35 with Graves' hyperthyroidism. The rearrangement joins TRBV12-3 or TRBV12-4 to TRBJ2-7; a possible D gene is TRBD1 (6 bases). The sequenced sample was peripheral blood or thyroid tissue (not recorded which). CDR3 region: CASSRTGPVYEQYF. CDR3 in DNA: TGTGCCAGCAGCAGAACAGGGCCAGTCTACGAGCAGTACTTC.